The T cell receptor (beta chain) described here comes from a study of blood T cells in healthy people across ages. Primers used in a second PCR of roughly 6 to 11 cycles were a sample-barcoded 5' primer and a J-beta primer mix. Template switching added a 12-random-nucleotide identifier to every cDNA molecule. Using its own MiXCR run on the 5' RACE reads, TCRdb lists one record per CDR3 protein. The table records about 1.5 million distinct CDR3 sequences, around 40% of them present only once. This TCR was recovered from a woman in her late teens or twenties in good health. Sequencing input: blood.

The CDR3 sequence: CAIGDLAGGKNEQYF. CDR3 nucleotides: TGTGCCATCGGGGATCTAGCGGGGGGGAAGAATGAGCAGTACTTC. V is TRBV10-3 and J is TRBJ2-7, with 12 bases fitting TRBD2. Germline values: CDR1 ENHRY, CDR2 SYGVKD. The CDR3 extends over 15 amino acids. The V and J ends lost 8 bases and 7 bases, in that order; junction bases with no gene match: 12.